These 12 T cell receptor beta chains came from one sample sequenced in a study of blood T cell repertoires in COVID-19. TCRdb keeps only in-frame clones here, not all; method: immunoSEQ multiplex PCR. Among around 200,000 clones, 85% to 90% were seen once, and the ten largest hold less than 25%. Specimen: peripheral blood. These receptors originate from an older man with active or convalescent COVID-19.

V and J are TRBV28 and TRBJ2-2; no firm D call. V lost 5 bases to trimming and J lost 0 bases, with 4 bases between them. Germline assignment: CDR1 MDHEN and CDR2 SYDVKM. The CDR3 is 13 amino acids. CDR3 sequence reads: CASSDTNTGELFF. Written as DNA, the CDR3 is TGTGCCAGCAGTGACACGAACACCGGGGAGCTGTTTTTT.

This chain links TRBV7-2 with TRBJ2-7; 8 positions agree with TRBD1. CDR1 and CDR2 from the germline V gene are SGHTA and FQGNSA. The V segment lost 5 bases and the J segment 3 bases; nucleotides outside the gene matches: 9. The length of the CDR3 is 15 residues. This CDR3 reads CASSPGQGLGYEQYF. In DNA, the CDR3 is TGTGCCAGCAGCCCTGGACAGGGACTTGGCTACGAGCAGTACTTC.

The chain combines TRBV5-4 with TRBJ1-6; tentative D call: TRBD1 (6 bases). The CDR3 extends over 14 amino acids. The germline V gene has CDR1 SGHNT and CDR2 YYREEE (reference sequence). Between the trimmed V and J ends, which lost 2 bases and 8 bases, there was a span of 11 bases. The CDR3 nucleotides are TGTGCCAGCAGCTTATGGGCAGGGGATTCACCCCTCCACTTT. Translating it yields CASSLWAGDSPLHF.

This chain links TRBV4-1 with TRBJ2-1, with 7 bases lining up with TRBD1. This CDR3 contains 16 residues. Germline V gene sequence: CDR1 MGHRA, CDR2 YSYEKL. V lost 0 bases, J lost 7 bases, and 9 bases stayed unmatched. DNA of the CDR3: TGCGCCAGCAGCCAAGACGACAGGGTGGGGAGAAATGAGCAGTTCTTC. Amino acid sequence: CASSQDDRVGRNEQFF.

The J gene is TRBJ1-5, the V gene TRBV5-8; 8 bases line up with TRBD1. The trim removed 4 bases at V and 5 bases at J, leaving 5 bases unmatched. The CDR3 is 14 residues long. Germline V lookup: CDR1 SGHTS, CDR2 YDEGEE. This CDR3 reads CASSPRTGYQPQHF. The CDR3 nucleotides read TGTGCCAGCAGCCCCCGGACAGGGTATCAGCCCCAGCATTTT.

The chain couples TRBV3-1 (or the pseudogene TRBV3-2) to TRBJ1-2; weak D call: TRBD1 (5 bases). Germline values: CDR1 LGHDT, CDR2 YNNKEL (reference sequence). CDR3 length: 13 amino acids. V dropped 2 bases and J dropped 8 bases, with 12 bases sitting between them. CDR3 sequence: CASSQNIGGGYTF. DNA of the CDR3: TGTGCCAGCAGCCAAAATATCGGGGGGGGCTACACCTTC.

The chain couples TRBV5-1 to TRBJ1-1; possibly TRBD1 for D (5 bases). The germline V and J ends were trimmed by 0 bases and 3 bases, with 9 bases remaining between them. CDR1 is SGHRS and CDR2 is YFSETQ in the germline V gene. This CDR3 region has 14 residues. The CDR3 loop is CASSLGREDTEAFF. The CDR3 nucleotides are TGCGCCAGCAGCTTGGGCAGGGAAGACACTGAAGCTTTCTTT. Full variable domain (outside the CDR3, taken from reference TRBV5-1 and TRBJ1-1): KAGVTQTPRYLIKTRGQQVTLSCSPISGHRSVSWYQQTPGQGLQFLFEYFSETQRNKGNFPGRFSGRQFSNSRSEMNVSTLELGDSALYLCASSLGREDTEAFFGQGTRLTVV.

V gene TRBV11-2 combines with J gene TRBJ2-1, with a possible D match to TRBD2 (5 bases). The ends were cut back, 5 bases at V and 7 bases at J, with 24 bases in the middle. Germline-derived CDR1 and CDR2 are SGHAT and FQNNGV. This CDR3 has 17 amino acids. CDR3 coding DNA: TGTGCCAGCAGCCAAAGACGGAAAGCCTCGACGGGAAATGAGCAGTTCTTC. Its protein is CASSQRRKASTGNEQFF.

This clone occurred once. V gene TRBV19 combines with J gene TRBJ1-2; 8 nucleotides agree with TRBD1. The CDR3 consists of 13 residues. V shed 4 bases, J shed 6 bases, and the junction held 4 bases outside the gene matches. Germline V gene lookup returns CDR1 LNHDA and CDR2 SQIVND (reference sequence). CDR3 nucleotides: TGTGCCAGTAGTAGTCTGACAGGGGATGGCTACACCTTC. Residues: CASSSLTGDGYTF.

This clone is a singleton in its sample. The V call is TRBV7-2, the J call TRBJ1-3; possibly TRBD1 for D (5 bases). V was pared by 5 bases and J by 5 bases, with 10 bases between. CDR1 is SGHTA and CDR2 is FQGNSA in the germline V gene. There are 13 residues in the CDR3. CDR3 DNA sequence: TGTGCCAGCAGCCCCCAGGGTCGAAACACCATATATTTT. It specifies CASSPQGRNTIYF.

The chain links TRBV28 to TRBJ1-4; TRBD1 aligns across 9 bases. Germline trimming cut 7 bases from V and 5 bases from J; bases unmatched to any gene: 8. Germline CDR1 MDHEN, CDR2 SYDVKM. There are 15 residues in the CDR3. Written as DNA, the CDR3 is TGTGCCAGCACCCGAGCTGGGACAGGGAATGAAAAACTGTTTTTT. Translation: CASTRAGTGNEKLFF.

This sequence joins TRBV10-2 and TRBJ2-4; 7 bases align to TRBD1. The germline V gene has CDR1 WSHSY and CDR2 SAAADI. With 4 bases clipped from V and 6 bases from J, the junction kept 9 bases outside the gene matches. The CDR3 spans 15 residues. CDR3 DNA: TGCGCCAGCAGTGGATTCAGGGACAGAAGAAACATTCAGTACTTC. As protein: CASSGFRDRRNIQYF.